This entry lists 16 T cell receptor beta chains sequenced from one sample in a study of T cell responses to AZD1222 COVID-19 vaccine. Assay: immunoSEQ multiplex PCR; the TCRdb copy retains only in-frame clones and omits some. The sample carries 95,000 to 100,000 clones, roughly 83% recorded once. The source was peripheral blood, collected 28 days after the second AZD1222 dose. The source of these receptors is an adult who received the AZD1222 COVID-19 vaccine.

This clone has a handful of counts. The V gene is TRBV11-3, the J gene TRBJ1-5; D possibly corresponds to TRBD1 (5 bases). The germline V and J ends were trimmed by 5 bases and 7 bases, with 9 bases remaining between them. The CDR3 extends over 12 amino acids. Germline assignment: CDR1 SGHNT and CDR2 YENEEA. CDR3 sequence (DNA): TGTGCCAGCAGCCTGGGGGGGCAGCCCCAGCATTTT. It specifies CASSLGGQPQHF.

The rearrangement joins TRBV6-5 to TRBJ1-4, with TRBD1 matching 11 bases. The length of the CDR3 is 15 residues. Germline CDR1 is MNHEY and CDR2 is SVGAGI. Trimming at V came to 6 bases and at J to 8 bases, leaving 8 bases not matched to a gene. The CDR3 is CASSFGQGAEEKLFF. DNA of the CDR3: TGTGCCAGCAGCTTCGGACAGGGGGCTGAAGAAAAACTGTTTTTT.

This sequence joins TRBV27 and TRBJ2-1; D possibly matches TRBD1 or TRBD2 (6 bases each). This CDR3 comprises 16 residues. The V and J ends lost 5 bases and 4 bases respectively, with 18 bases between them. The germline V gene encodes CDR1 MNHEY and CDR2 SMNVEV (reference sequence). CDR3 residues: CASSPWGAGNYNEQFF. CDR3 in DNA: TGTGCCAGCAGTCCCTGGGGGGCGGGGAATTACAATGAGCAGTTCTTC.

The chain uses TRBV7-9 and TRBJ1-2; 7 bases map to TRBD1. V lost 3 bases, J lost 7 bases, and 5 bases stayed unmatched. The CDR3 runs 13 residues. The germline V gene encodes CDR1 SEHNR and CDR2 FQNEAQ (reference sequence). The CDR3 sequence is CASSLPGGGGYTF. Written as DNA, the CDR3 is TGTGCCAGCAGCTTGCCAGGGGGTGGTGGCTACACCTTC.

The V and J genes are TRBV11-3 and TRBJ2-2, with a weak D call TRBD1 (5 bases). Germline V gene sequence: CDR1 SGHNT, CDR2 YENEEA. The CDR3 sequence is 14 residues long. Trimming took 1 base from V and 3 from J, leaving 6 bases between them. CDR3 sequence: CASSLGGHTGELFF. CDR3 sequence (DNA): TGTGCCAGCAGCTTAGGGGGCCACACCGGGGAGCTGTTTTTT.

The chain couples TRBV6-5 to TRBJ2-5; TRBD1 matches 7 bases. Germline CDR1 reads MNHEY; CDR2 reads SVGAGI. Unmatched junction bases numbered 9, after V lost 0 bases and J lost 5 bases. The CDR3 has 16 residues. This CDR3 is CASSYSRQGVRETQYF. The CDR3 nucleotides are TGTGCCAGCAGTTACTCCAGACAGGGTGTGAGGGAGACCCAGTACTTC.

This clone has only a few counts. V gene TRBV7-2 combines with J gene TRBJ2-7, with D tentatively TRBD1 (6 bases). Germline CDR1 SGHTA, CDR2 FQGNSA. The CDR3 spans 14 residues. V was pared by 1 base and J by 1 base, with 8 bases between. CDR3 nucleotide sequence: TGTGCCAGCAGCTTAGATCAGGGGTCCTACGAGCAGTACTTC. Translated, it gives CASSLDQGSYEQYF.

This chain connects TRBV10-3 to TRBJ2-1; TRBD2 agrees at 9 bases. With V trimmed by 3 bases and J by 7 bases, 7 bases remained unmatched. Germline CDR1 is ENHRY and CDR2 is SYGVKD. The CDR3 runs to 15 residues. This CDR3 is CAISDSRTSGNEQFF. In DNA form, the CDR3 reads TGTGCCATCAGTGACTCCCGCACTAGCGGGAATGAGCAGTTCTTC.

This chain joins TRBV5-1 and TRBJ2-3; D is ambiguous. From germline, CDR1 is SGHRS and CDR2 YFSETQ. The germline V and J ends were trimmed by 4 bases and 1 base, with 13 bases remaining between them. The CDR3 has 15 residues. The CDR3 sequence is CASSLGGQRTDTQYF. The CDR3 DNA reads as TGCGCCAGCAGCCTGGGTGGCCAACGCACAGATACGCAGTATTTT.

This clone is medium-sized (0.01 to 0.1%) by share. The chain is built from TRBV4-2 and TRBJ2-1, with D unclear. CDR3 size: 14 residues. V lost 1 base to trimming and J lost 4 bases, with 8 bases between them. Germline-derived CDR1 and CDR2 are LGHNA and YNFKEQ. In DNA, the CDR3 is TGTGCCAGCAGCCAAGGGAACGAATACAATGAGCAGTTCTTC. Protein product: CASSQGNEYNEQFF.

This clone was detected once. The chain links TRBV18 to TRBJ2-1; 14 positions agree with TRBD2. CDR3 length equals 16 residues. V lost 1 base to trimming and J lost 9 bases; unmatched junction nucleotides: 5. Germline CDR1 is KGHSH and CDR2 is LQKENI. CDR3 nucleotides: TGTGCCAGCTCACCACGGGGACTAGCGGGGGCAAGTGAGCAGTTCTTC. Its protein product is CASSPRGLAGASEQFF.

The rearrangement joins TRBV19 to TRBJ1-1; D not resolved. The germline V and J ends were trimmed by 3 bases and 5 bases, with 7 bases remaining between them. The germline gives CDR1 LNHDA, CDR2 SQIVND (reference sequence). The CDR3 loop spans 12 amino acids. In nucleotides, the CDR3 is TGTGCCAGTAGTATCGTAAGGACTGAAGCTTTCTTT. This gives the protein CASSIVRTEAFF.

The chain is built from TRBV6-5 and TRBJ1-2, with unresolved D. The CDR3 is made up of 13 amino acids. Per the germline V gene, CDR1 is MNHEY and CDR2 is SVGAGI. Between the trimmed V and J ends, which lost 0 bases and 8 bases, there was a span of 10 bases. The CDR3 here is CASSYSTHEGYTF. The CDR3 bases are TGTGCCAGCAGTTACTCCACGCACGAAGGCTACACCTTC.

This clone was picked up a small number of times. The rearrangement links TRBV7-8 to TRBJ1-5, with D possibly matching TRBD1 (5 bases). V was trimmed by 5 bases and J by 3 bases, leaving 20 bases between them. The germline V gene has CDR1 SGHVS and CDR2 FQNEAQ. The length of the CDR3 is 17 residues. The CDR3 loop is CASSLETVLEFNQPQHF. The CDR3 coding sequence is TGTGCCAGCAGCCTCGAGACAGTCCTGGAATTCAATCAGCCCCAGCATTTT. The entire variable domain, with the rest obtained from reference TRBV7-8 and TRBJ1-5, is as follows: GAGVSQSPRYKVAKRGQDVALRCDPISGHVSLFWYQQALGQGPEFLTYFQNEAQLDKSGLPSDRFFAERPEGSVSTLKIQRTQQEDSAVYLCASSLETVLEFNQPQHFGDGTRLSIL.

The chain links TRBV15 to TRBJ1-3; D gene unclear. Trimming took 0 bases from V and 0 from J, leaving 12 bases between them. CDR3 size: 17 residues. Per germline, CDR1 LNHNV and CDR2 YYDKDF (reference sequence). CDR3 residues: CATSRDLAGSSGNTIYF. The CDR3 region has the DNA TGTGCCACCAGCAGAGATTTGGCAGGATCCTCTGGAAACACCATATATTTT.

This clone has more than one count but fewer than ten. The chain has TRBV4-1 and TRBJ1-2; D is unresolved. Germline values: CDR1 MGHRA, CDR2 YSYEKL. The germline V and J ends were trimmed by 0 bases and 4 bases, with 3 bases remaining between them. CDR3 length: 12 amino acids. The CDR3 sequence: CASSQDPYGYTF. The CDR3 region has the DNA TGCGCCAGCAGCCAAGACCCCTATGGCTACACCTTC.